This TCR beta chain appears in the sequencing data of a study of early T cells in non-severe SARS-CoV-2 infection. Overall study context: Bulk RNA taken from unsorted whole blood was sequenced, leaving chains unpaired. Study outcomes and limitations: The study's VDJdb matching favored anti-spike CD8 responses and missed private and CD4 specificities.

Unique molecular identifier tags were affixed to discrete cDNA molecules. Each CDR3 protein is one row after TCRdb ran MiXCR on the 5' RACE reads. This table has about 110,000 distinct CDR3 sequences, 12% appearing once. Deletions cut 5 bases from V and 5 bases from J, with 24 bases between. CDR3 length equals 18 residues. Per the germline V gene, CDR1 is MDHEN and CDR2 is SYDVKM. About this clonotype: Its antigen is not known.

J is TRBJ2-2 and V is TRBV28; D perhaps matches TRBD1 (7 bases). The sample taken for sequencing was whole blood. This TCR was recovered from an adult who was a healthcare worker with PCR-confirmed SARS-CoV-2 infection or an uninfected control (not recorded which). DNA of the CDR3: TGTGCCAGCAGTCCTTCGATAGGGCTGACAGGGAGGACCGGGGAGCTGTTTTTT. Amino acid sequence: CASSPSIGLTGRTGELFF.